This T cell receptor beta chain was profiled in a study of beta chain features in type 1 diabetes listed by TCRdb under 2018. Turning to the overall study: Mean age, gender distribution, total cell number and subset yield were not different between patients and healthy donors. A total of roughly 110 million sorted cells were examined across all samples, and the number of cells per subset was strongly correlated with RNA yield. Whereas all 30 or so donors provided naive and central memory subsets, regulatory and stem cell-like memory subsets were isolated from just 8 patients and roughly 8 healthy donors. In the study, recently diagnosed type 1 diabetes patients and matched healthy donors were compared on the TCRB repertoires of their sorted circulating CD4+ T cell subsets. Results the study describes overall, beyond this receptor: Because small numbers of individuals were included in the HLA sub-analyses, any influence of HLA type on TCRB rearrangement was left unresolved. Naive, central memory and regulatory TCRB repertoires appeared to be more alike among patients than among healthy donors. PCR might favor shorter templates, but patient and control samples were amplified and corrected together, so any skew would affect both groups equally. Because cDNA was sequenced instead of genomic DNA, highly expressing activated cells could be over-represented, though the groups showed no difference in activation or CD3 levels. At VDJ recombination sites, type 1 diabetes patients had fewer insertions and more deleted nucleotides, which implies abnormalities in thymic rearrangement. In all four CD4+ subsets, TCRB CDR3 length was moderately but significantly shorter in type 1 diabetes patients.

The entire amount of isolated RNA was reverse transcribed using the High Capacity cDNA Reverse Transcription Kit, so the sequenced TCRB transcripts were expressed ones. Deep immunoSEQ sequencing was performed on naive, central memory and regulatory T cell samples, with an average of about 3.6 million total reads per sample. Sorted cells were lysed in RLT buffer and RNA was extracted with DNase-treated RNeasy Micro or Mini kits, depending on cell number. Each cell subset was processed on its own to prevent cross-contamination, while patient and healthy donor samples were processed together. TCRB sequences were amplified from cDNA with the immunoSEQ multiplex PCR, producing 87-bp fragments spanning the CDR3 region. Sequencing of the amplicons was performed on the Illumina HiSeq platform. Under the source paper's analysis protocol: Synthetic template baselines were used to correct PCR bias computationally, reads within Hamming distance 2 were collapsed, and singletons that could not be merged were discarded. By aligning reads against IMGT, V, D and J genes, CDR3 length, and insertions or deletions at six rearrangement sites were assigned. Clonotype counts were normalized to sorted cell number within each subset before computing true diversity and Gini coefficients with the tcR R package. The overlap coefficient, calculated on TCRB nucleotide sequences, was used to quantify repertoire sharing. Out-of-frame TCRB sequences from naive cells were analyzed to stand in for the pre-selection repertoire. TCRdb stores this immuneACCESS table with in-frame sequences only. Part of the clones is absent; in the studies checked, under half of the shortfall reflects unresolved V genes, and no reason is known for the rest. V and J calls and clone size are given by that table; D and trimming were obtained from the DNA. For this sample there are 390,000 or so clones; about 14% appear just once. In total, the top ten clones hold roughly 0.038% of the sample.

This clone appeared a few times. This receptor's antigen is unknown. Base quality data are lacking; no much larger clone is found one base away. From each donor, a single peripheral blood sample of roughly 0.11 L on average was drawn into heparinised tubes. A BD FACSAria II was used to sort naive, central memory, regulatory and stem cell-like memory CD4+ T cells with a panel that included CD45RO, CCR7, CD25, CD127, CD95 and CD27. A purity above 98% was achieved for all sorted populations. PBMCs were isolated immediately by Lymphoprep density gradient centrifugation and stained directly without culture. So that batch effects would be minimized, each experiment stained and sorted samples in pairs, pairing one healthy donor with one patient. Counted from cysteine to phenylalanine, this CDR3 has 11 amino acids. Kept here is only the CDR3 DNA, which spans 33 bases and is read in frame from base 1. Deletion took 6 bases off V and 0 bases off J, with a span of 3 bases between the germline ends. For CDR1 and CDR2, the germline V gene (reference sequence) lists DFQATT and SNEGSKA.

Sequenced input: naive CD4+ T cells from blood. Explained via the paper, the cell subset or site label denotes: true naive CD4+ T cells. The chain is encoded by TRBV20-1 joined to TRBJ1-3; the D gene is unclear. This TCR was recovered from a young man in good health. This receptor has the CDR3 CSAVSGNTIYF. The DNA reads TGCAGTGCGGTCTCTGGAAACACCATATATTTT.